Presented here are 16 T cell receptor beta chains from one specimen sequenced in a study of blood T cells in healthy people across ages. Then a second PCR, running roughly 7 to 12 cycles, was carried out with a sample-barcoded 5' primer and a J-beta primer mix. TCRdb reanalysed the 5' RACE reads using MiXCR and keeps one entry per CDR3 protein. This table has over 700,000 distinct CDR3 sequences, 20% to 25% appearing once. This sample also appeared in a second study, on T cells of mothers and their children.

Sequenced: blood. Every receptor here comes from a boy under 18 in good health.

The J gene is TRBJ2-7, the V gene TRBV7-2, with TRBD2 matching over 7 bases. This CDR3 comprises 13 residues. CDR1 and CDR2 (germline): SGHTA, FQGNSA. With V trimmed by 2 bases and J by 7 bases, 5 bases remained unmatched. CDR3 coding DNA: TGTGCCAGCAGCTTACTCTCACTAGCGGAGCAGTACTTC. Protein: CASSLLSLAEQYF.

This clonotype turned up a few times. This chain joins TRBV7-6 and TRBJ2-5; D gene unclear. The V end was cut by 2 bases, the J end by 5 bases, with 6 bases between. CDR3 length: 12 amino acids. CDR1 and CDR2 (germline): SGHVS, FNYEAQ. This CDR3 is CASSLSVETQYF. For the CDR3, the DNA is TGTGCCAGCAGCTTATCTGTGGAGACCCAGTACTTC.

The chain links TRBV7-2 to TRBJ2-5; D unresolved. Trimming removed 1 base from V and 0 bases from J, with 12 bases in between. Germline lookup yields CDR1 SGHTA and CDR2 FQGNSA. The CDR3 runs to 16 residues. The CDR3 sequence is CASSLGSVLYQETQYF. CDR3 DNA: TGTGCCAGCAGCTTAGGATCGGTACTCTACCAAGAGACCCAGTACTTC.

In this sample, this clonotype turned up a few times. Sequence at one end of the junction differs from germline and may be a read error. The CDR3 DNA sequence: TGTGCCACCAGTGACCCTCAACAGGGTAACGAGCAGTGCTTC. Residues: CATSDPQQGNEQCF. The chain couples TRBV24-1 to TRBJ2-7, with D possibly TRBD1 on 6 matching bases. This CDR3 spans 14 amino acids. Germline V gene sequence: CDR1 KGHDR, CDR2 SFDVKD.

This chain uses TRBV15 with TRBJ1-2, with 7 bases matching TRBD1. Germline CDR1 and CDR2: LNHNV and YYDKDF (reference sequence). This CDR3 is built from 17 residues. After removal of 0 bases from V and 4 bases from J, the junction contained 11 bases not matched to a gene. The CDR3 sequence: CATSRDVVTGHIYGYTF. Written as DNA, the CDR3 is TGTGCCACCAGCAGAGATGTGGTGACAGGGCATATCTATGGCTACACCTTC.

The CDR3 DNA sequence: TGTGCCAGCAGCCAGATCGGAGGAGATGTCTTCATAGGAAAGTCACCCCTCCACTTT. Its translation is CASSQIGGDVFIGKSPLHF. This chain joins TRBV28 and TRBJ1-6; no firm D call. The CDR3 has 19 amino acids. The V and J ends lost 6 bases and 10 bases respectively, with 31 bases between them. Looked up from germline, CDR1 is MDHEN and CDR2 is SYDVKM.

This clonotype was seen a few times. CDR3 loop: CASSLGWQGAAYEQYF. The CDR3 bases are TGTGCCAGCAGCTTAGGTTGGCAGGGCGCTGCCTACGAGCAGTACTTC. The chain is built from TRBV7-6 and TRBJ2-7, with D possibly matching TRBD1 (5 bases). This CDR3 is built from 16 residues. The V gene's germline CDR1 is SGHVS and CDR2 FNYEAQ. Trimming cost V 1 base and J 2 bases, with 15 bases left between them. The variable domain in full, with the rest retrieved from reference TRBV7-6 and TRBJ2-7, is GAGVSQSPRYKVTKRGQDVALRCDPISGHVSLYWYRQALGQGPEFLTYFNYEAQQDKSGLPNDRFSAERPEGSISTLTIQRTEQRDSAMYRCASSLGWQGAAYEQYFGPGTRLTVT.

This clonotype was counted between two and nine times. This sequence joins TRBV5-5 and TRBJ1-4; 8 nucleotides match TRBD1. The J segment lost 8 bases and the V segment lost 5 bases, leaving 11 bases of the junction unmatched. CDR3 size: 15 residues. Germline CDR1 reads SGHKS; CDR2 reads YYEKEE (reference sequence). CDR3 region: CASSRTGWGLEKLFF. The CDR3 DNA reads TGTGCCAGCAGTCGGACAGGGTGGGGCTTGGAAAAACTGTTTTTT.

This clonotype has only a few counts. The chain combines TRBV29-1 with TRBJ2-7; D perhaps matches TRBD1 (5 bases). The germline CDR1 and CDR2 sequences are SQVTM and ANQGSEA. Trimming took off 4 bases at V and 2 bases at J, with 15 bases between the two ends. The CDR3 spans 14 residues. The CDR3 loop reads CSVASERGAYEQYF. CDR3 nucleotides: TGCAGCGTTGCGAGTGAAAGGGGTGCCTACGAGCAGTACTTC.

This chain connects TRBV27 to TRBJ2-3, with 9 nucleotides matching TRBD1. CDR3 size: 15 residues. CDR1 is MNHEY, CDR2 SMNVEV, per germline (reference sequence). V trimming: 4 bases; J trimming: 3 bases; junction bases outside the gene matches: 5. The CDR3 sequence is CASSSGTGLTDTQYF. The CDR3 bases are TGTGCCAGCAGTTCCGGGACAGGGCTAACAGATACGCAGTATTTT.

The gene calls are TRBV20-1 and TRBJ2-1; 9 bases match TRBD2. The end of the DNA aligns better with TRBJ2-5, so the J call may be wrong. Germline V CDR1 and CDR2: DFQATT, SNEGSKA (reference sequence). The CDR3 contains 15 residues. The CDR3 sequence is CSARILAGTLETQYF. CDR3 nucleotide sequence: TGCAGTGCTAGAATCCTAGCGGGGACCCTAGAGACCCAGTACTTC.

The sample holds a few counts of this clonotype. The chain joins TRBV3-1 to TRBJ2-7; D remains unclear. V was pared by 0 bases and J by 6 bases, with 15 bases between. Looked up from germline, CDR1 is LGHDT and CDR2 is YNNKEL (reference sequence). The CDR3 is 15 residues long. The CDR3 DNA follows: TGTGCCAGCAGCCAAGATCCCCGCCCCGGGTTCGAGCAGTACTTC. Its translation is CASSQDPRPGFEQYF.

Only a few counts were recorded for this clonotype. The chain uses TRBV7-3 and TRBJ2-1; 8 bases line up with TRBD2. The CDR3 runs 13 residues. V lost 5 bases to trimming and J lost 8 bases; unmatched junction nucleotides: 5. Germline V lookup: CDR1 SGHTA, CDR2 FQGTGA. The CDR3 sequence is CASSISGGDEQFF. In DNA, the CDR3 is TGTGCCAGCAGCATCAGCGGGGGCGATGAGCAGTTCTTC.

CDR3 DNA: TGCAGTGCTAGAGGCTTAAAGGGCGCAACTAATGAAAAACTGTTTTTT. Protein sequence: CSARGLKGATNEKLFF. This chain links TRBV20-1 with TRBJ1-4; D remains unclear. The CDR3 covers 16 residues. Trimming removed 1 base at V and 0 bases at J, with 12 bases between. CDR1 is DFQATT and CDR2 is SNEGSKA in the germline V gene (reference sequence).

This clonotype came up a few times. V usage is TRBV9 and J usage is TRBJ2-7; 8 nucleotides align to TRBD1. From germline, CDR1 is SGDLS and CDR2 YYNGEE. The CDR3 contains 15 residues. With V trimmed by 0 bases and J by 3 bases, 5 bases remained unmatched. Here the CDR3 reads CASSVEDREGYEQYF. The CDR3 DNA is TGTGCCAGCAGCGTAGAGGACAGGGAAGGCTACGAGCAGTACTTC.

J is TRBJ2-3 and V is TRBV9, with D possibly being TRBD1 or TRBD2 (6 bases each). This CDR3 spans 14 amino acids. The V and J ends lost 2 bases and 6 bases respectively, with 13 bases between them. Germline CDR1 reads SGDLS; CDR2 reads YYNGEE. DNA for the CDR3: TGTGCCAGCAGCGTCGGGACCGGGGGCGATACGCAGTATTTT. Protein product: CASSVGTGGDTQYF.